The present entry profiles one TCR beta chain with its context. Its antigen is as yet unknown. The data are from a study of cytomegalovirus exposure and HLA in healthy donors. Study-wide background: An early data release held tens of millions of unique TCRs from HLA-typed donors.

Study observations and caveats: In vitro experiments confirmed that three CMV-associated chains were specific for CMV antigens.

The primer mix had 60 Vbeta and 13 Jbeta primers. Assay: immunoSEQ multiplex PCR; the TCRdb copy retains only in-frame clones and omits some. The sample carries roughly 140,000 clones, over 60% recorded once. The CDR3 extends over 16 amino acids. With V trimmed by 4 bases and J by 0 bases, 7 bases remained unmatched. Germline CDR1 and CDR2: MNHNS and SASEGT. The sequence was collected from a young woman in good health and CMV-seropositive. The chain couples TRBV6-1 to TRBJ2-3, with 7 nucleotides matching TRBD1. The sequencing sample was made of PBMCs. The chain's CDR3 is CASSGLRTGSTDTQYF. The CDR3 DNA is TGTGCCAGCAGTGGCCTTAGGACAGGAAGCACAGATACGCAGTATTTT.